The 2 T cell receptor beta chains below come from one sample, sequenced in a study of cytomegalovirus exposure and HLA in healthy donors. PCR used 60 Vbeta primers and 13 Jbeta primers. Data came from immunoSEQ multiplex PCR; TCRdb stores just in-frame clones and leaves some out. Of roughly 250,000 clones listed, approximately 84% are singletons. The material sequenced was PBMCs. The receptors were gathered from a woman aged 35 to 49 in good health and CMV-seropositive.

This clone showed up just once. The V gene is TRBV5-1, the J gene TRBJ1-6, with 10 bases matching TRBD1. Germline V gene sequence: CDR1 SGHRS, CDR2 YFSETQ. With V trimmed by 4 bases and J by 5 bases, 3 bases remained unmatched. The CDR3 has 15 amino acids. Written as DNA, the CDR3 is TGCGCCAGCAGCCCCGGGACAGGGGATAATTCACCCCTCCACTTT. It translates to CASSPGTGDNSPLHF.

V is TRBV30 and J is TRBJ1-5; D may be TRBD1 (6 bases). The CDR3 spans 14 residues. Germline-derived CDR1 and CDR2 are GTSNPN and SVGIG (reference sequence). The V end was cut by 2 bases, the J end by 1 base, with 9 bases between. In DNA, the CDR3 is TGTGCCTGGAGTCCCGGGACAAGCAATCAGCCCCAGCATTTT. It encodes CAWSPGTSNQPQHF.